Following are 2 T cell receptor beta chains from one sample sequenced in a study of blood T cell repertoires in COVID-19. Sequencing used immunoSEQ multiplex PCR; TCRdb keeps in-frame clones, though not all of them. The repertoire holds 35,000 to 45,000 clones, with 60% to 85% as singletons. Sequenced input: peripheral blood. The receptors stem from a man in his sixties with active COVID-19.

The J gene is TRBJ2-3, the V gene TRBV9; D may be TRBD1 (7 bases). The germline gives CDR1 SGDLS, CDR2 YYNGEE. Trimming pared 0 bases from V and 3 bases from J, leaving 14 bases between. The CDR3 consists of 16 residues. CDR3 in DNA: TGTGCCAGCAGCGTAGTTGGCAGGGGGAGGACAGATACGCAGTATTTT. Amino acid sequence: CASSVVGRGRTDTQYF.

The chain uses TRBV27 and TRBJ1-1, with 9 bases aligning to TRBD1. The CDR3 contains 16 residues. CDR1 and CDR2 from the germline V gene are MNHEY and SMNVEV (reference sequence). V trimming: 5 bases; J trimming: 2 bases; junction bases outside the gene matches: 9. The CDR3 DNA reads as TGTGCCAGCAGTCCGACGCGGGGACAGGGAAACACTGAAGCTTTCTTT. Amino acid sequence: CASSPTRGQGNTEAFF.